This passage covers 12 T cell receptor beta chains from one sample sequenced in a study of T cell responses to AZD1222 COVID-19 vaccine. Using immunoSEQ multiplex PCR, the repertoire was profiled, and TCRdb retains in-frame clones only, with some absent. The table lists fewer than 120,000 clones, more than 90% of them singletons. The sample was peripheral blood, taken 28 days after the second AZD1222 dose. Source of these receptors: an adult who received the AZD1222 COVID-19 vaccine.

The CDR3 bases are TGCAGTGCTACGGAGAACACTGAAGCTTTCTTT. It translates to CSATENTEAFF. This chain uses TRBV20-1 with TRBJ1-1; D remains unclear. The CDR3 totals 11 residues. Deletions cut 4 bases from V and 1 base from J, with 4 bases between. Germline CDR1 and CDR2: DFQATT and SNEGSKA (reference sequence).

The chain combines TRBV19 with TRBJ2-3; tentatively, D is TRBD1 (5 bases). Looked up from germline, CDR1 is LNHDA and CDR2 is SQIVND (reference sequence). This CDR3 has 14 residues. Trimming took 5 bases from V and 0 from J, leaving 9 bases between them. The CDR3 protein is CASSWGPSTDTQYF. In DNA form, the CDR3 reads TGTGCCAGTAGTTGGGGCCCTAGCACAGATACGCAGTATTTT.

The chain links TRBV19 to TRBJ2-7; 8 bases align to TRBD1. The CDR3 covers 15 residues. In germline, CDR1 is LNHDA, CDR2 SQIVND (reference sequence). V lost 6 bases and J lost 2; bases outside the gene matches: 9. The CDR3 is CASSQGQGRPYEQYF. The CDR3 nucleotides read TGTGCCAGTAGCCAAGGACAGGGACGGCCCTACGAGCAGTACTTC.

The rearrangement links TRBV18 to TRBJ2-2, with 8 bases matching TRBD1. The germline V gene encodes CDR1 KGHSH and CDR2 LQKENI. The CDR3 spans 16 residues. J gave up 5 bases and V 3 bases, and 8 bases lay outside the gene matches. Here the CDR3 reads CASSPPGTGQTGELFF. Written as DNA, the CDR3 is TGTGCCAGCTCACCCCCCGGGACAGGACAAACCGGGGAGCTGTTTTTT.

The chain links TRBV7-2 to TRBJ1-4; tentatively, D is TRBD1 (6 bases). Trimming took off 4 bases at V and 2 bases at J, with 8 bases between the two ends. Germline V gene sequence: CDR1 SGHTA, CDR2 FQGNSA. This CDR3 has 14 amino acids. CDR3 in DNA: TGTGCCAGCAGCTACGACAGGACTAATGAAAAACTGTTTTTT. This sequence encodes CASSYDRTNEKLFF.

This rearrangement joins TRBV6-6 to TRBJ1-2, with D perhaps matching TRBD1 (6 bases). V gave up 7 bases and J gave up 8 bases, with 17 bases separating them. This CDR3 comprises 13 residues. Germline V CDR1 and CDR2: MNHNY, SVGAGI (reference sequence). CDR3 protein: CASKRETGGGYTF. The DNA of the CDR3 is TGTGCCAGCAAAAGGGAGACAGGTGGCGGCTACACCTTC.

CDR3 bases: TGTGCCAGCAGCTTGCGAACCGGGGAGCTGTTTTTT. This encodes CASSLRTGELFF. The gene calls are TRBV11-2 and TRBJ2-2, with no clear D. The CDR3 is 12 amino acids. Germline-derived CDR1 and CDR2 are SGHAT and FQNNGV. The V end was cut by 3 bases, the J end by 5 bases, with 4 bases between.

The J gene is TRBJ1-1, the V gene TRBV3-1 (or the pseudogene TRBV3-2), with D unclear. This CDR3 contains 17 residues. The germline CDR1 and CDR2 sequences are LGHDT and YNNKEL (reference sequence). The germline V and J ends were trimmed by 0 bases and 0 bases, with 14 bases remaining between them. The CDR3, as DNA: TGTGCCAGCAGCCAAGACGAATGGCACATGATGAACACTGAAGCTTTCTTT. This sequence encodes CASSQDEWHMMNTEAFF.

This chain uses TRBV7-2 with TRBJ1-1; the D gene is possibly TRBD1 (5 bases). Germline assignment: CDR1 SGHTA and CDR2 FQGNSA. This CDR3 is built from 15 residues. Between the trimmed V and J ends, which lost 3 bases and 4 bases, there was a span of 15 bases. The CDR3 sequence: CASSFSRGALTEAFF. The CDR3 DNA sequence: TGTGCCAGCAGCTTTTCCCGCGGGGCCCTCACTGAAGCTTTCTTT.

This clone is a singleton in its sample. The gene calls are TRBV13 and TRBJ1-5; D not certain. In germline, CDR1 is PRHDT, CDR2 FYEKMQ (reference sequence). CDR3 length: 14 amino acids. V lost 3 bases and J 3 bases, leaving 9 bases between the germline ends. CDR3 sequence reads: CASSLAQYNQPQHF. CDR3 in DNA: TGTGCCAGCAGCTTGGCTCAGTACAATCAGCCCCAGCATTTT.

The chain recombines TRBV10-3 with TRBJ2-5; possibly TRBD1 for D (5 bases). Germline CDR1 reads ENHRY; CDR2 reads SYGVKD. The CDR3 runs 15 residues. Deletions cut 6 bases from V and 1 base from J, with 15 bases between. The CDR3 DNA reads TGTGCCATCAGCGCCCGGCAGGGTCCCCAAGAGACCCAGTACTTC. Translation: CAISARQGPQETQYF.

V is TRBV2 and J is TRBJ2-3; no firm D call. The germline V and J ends were trimmed by 3 bases and 1 base, with 14 bases remaining between them. CDR1 is SNHLY, CDR2 FYNNEI, per germline. The CDR3 is 16 amino acids. The CDR3 here is CASSDSDGVGTDTQYF. As DNA, the CDR3 is TGTGCCAGCAGTGACTCAGATGGGGTCGGCACAGATACGCAGTATTTT.